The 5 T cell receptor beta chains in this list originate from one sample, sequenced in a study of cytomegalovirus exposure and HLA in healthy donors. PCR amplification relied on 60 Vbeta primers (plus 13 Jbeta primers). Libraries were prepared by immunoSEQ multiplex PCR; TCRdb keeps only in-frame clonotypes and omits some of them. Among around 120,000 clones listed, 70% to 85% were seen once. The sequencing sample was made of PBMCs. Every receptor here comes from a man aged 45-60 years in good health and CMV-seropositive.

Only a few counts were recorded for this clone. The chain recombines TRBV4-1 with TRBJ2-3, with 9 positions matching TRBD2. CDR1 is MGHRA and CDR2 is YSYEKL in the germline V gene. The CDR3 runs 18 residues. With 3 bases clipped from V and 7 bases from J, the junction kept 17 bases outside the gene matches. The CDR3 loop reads CASSHPYGTSLNLNTQYF. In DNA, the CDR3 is TGCGCCAGCAGCCACCCATACGGGACTAGCCTAAACCTAAATACGCAGTATTTT.

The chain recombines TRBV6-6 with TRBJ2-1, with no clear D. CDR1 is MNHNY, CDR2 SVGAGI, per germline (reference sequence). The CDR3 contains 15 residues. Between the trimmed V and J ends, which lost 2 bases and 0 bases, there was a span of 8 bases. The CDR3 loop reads CASSYPSSSYNEQFF. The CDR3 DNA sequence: TGTGCCAGCAGTTACCCTTCCAGCTCCTACAATGAGCAGTTCTTC.

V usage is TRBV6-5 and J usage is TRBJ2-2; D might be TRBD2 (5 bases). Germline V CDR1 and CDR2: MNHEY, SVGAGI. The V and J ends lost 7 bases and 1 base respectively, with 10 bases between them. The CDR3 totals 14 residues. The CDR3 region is CASNNRGNTGELFF. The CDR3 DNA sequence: TGTGCCAGCAACAACCGGGGGAACACCGGGGAGCTGTTTTTT.

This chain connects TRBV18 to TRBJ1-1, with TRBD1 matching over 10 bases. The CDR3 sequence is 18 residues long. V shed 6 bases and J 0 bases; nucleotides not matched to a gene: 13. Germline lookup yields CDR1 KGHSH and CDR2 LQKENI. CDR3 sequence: CASSSQRGTGVMNTEAFF. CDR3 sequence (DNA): TGTGCCAGCTCCTCACAAAGGGGGACAGGGGTGATGAACACTGAAGCTTTCTTT.

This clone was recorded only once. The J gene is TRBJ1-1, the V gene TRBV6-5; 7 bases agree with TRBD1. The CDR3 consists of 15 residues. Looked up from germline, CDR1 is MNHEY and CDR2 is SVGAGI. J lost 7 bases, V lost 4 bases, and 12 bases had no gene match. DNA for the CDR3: TGTGCCAGCAGTTCAGGACAGGCCGGTAGTGATGAAGCTTTCTTT. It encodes CASSSGQAGSDEAFF.